Below, 16 T cell receptor beta chains from the same sample are listed, as sequenced in a study of blood T cell repertoires in COVID-19. The protocol was immunoSEQ multiplex PCR, while the TCRdb copy is restricted to in-frame clones and leaves out a portion. The sample has 310,000 or so clones, more than 75% seen once. The source material was PBMCs or T cells enriched from blood (not recorded which). The origin of the receptors is a woman younger than 30 who had recovered from COVID-19.

The chain employs TRBV6-2 or TRBV6-3 and TRBJ2-1, with a tentative D call TRBD2 (6 bases). The V and J ends lost 0 bases and 0 bases respectively, with 18 bases between them. CDR1 is MNHEY and CDR2 is SVGEGT in the germline V gene. The CDR3 covers 19 residues. The DNA of the CDR3 is TGTGCCAGCAGTTACTCGAGGGACTCCCTATTGAGCTCCTACAATGAGCAGTTCTTC. As protein: CASSYSRDSLLSSYNEQFF.

This clone has more than one count but fewer than ten. This chain links TRBV5-1 with TRBJ1-6; 7 bases are a match to TRBD1. This CDR3 has 16 residues. The V and J ends lost 0 bases and 7 bases, in that order; junction bases with no gene match: 7. Per the germline V gene, CDR1 is SGHRS and CDR2 is YFSETQ. CDR3 DNA sequence: TGCGCCAGCAGCTTGGACTTCGACAGGGACAATTCACCCCTCCACTTT. Translating gives CASSLDFDRDNSPLHF.

This sequence joins TRBV9 and TRBJ1-1; 8 bases are a match to TRBD1. The CDR3 runs to 13 residues. CDR1 and CDR2 (germline): SGDLS, YYNGEE. After removal of 6 bases from V and 1 base from J, the junction contained 2 bases not matched to a gene. The CDR3 DNA is TGTGCCAGCAAGGGACAGGAGAACACTGAAGCTTTCTTT. Protein: CASKGQENTEAFF. Complete variable domain (other parts from reference TRBV9 and TRBJ1-1): DSGVTQTPKHLITATGQRVTLRCSPRSGDLSVYWYQQSLDQGLQFLIQYYNGEERAKGNILERFSAQQFPDLHSELNLSSLELGDSALYFCASKGQENTEAFFGQGTRLTVV.

The V and J genes are TRBV2 and TRBJ1-4; D may be TRBD1 (6 bases). This CDR3 comprises 16 residues. Germline-derived CDR1 and CDR2 are SNHLY and FYNNEI. V lost 2 bases and J lost 8, with 18 bases in between. The CDR3 DNA is TGTGCCAGCAGTGAAAGGGGGGCCAGGGGAGGGGAAAAACTGTTTTTT. This gives the protein CASSERGARGGEKLFF. Full variable domain (missing parts from reference TRBV2 and TRBJ1-4): EPEVTQTPSHQVTQMGQEVILRCVPISNHLYFYWYRQILGQKVEFLVSFYNNEISEKSEIFDDQFSVERPDGSNFTLKIRSTKLEDSAMYFCASSERGARGGEKLFFGSGTQLSVL.

The CDR3 sequence is CASSLLPGGNYEQYF. The DNA for the CDR3 is TGCGCCAGCAGCTTGCTTCCGGGAGGGAACTACGAGCAGTACTTC. The rearrangement joins TRBV5-1 to TRBJ2-7; TRBD2 aligns across 8 bases. The CDR3 extends over 15 amino acids. Looked up from germline, CDR1 is SGHRS and CDR2 is YFSETQ. The J segment lost 3 bases and the V segment lost 1 base, leaving 6 bases of the junction unmatched.

J is TRBJ1-5 and V is TRBV2, with D maybe TRBD1 (5 bases). CDR1 and CDR2 (germline): SNHLY, FYNNEI. This CDR3 contains 16 residues. Trimming pared 2 bases from V and 3 bases from J, leaving 14 bases between. The CDR3: CASSESPGSNNQPQHF. The CDR3 region has the DNA TGTGCCAGCAGTGAAAGTCCAGGGTCAAACAATCAGCCCCAGCATTTT.

CDR3 residues: CASSQVVAGDTQYF. The CDR3 coding sequence is TGCGCCAGCAGCCAAGTCGTCGCAGGAGATACGCAGTATTTT. V and J are TRBV4-1 and TRBJ2-3, with D unresolved. The CDR3 totals 14 residues. Germline values: CDR1 MGHRA, CDR2 YSYEKL. V dropped 1 base and J dropped 5 bases, with 10 bases sitting between them.

The V call is TRBV4-2, the J call TRBJ1-3, with D hard to call. Between the trimmed V and J ends, which lost 0 bases and 0 bases, there was a span of 6 bases. Per the germline V gene, CDR1 is LGHNA and CDR2 is YNFKEQ. The length of the CDR3 is 15 residues. CDR3 region: CASSQERFSGNTIYF. As DNA, the CDR3 is TGTGCCAGCAGCCAAGAACGGTTCTCTGGAAACACCATATATTTT.

This clone was observed once. The genes are TRBV30 and TRBJ2-4, with a tentative D call TRBD2 (5 bases). Germline V gene sequence: CDR1 GTSNPN, CDR2 SVGIG (reference sequence). This CDR3 is 13 amino acids long. The ends were cut back, 2 bases at V and 8 bases at J, with 13 bases in the middle. The CDR3 DNA sequence: TGTGCCTGGAGTCTCACGGGGAGATACATTCAGTACTTC. This sequence encodes CAWSLTGRYIQYF. Variable domain in full (rest from reference TRBV30 and TRBJ2-4): SQTIHQWPATLVQPVGSPLSLECTVEGTSNPNLYWYRQAAGRGLQLLFYSVGIGQISSEVPQNLSASRPQDRQFILSSKKLLLSDSGFYLCAWSLTGRYIQYFGAGTRLSVL.

The chain combines TRBV19 with TRBJ1-6, with a weak D call TRBD1 (6 bases). Germline V lookup: CDR1 LNHDA, CDR2 SQIVND (reference sequence). This CDR3 is 14 amino acids long. Trimming cost V 7 bases and J 6 bases, with 13 bases left between them. CDR3 nucleotides: TGTGCCAGTACCCTCCAGGGGACTAATTCACCCCTCCACTTT. Its protein is CASTLQGTNSPLHF.

J is TRBJ1-1 and V is TRBV7-9, with D tentatively TRBD1 (5 bases). CDR1 is SEHNR and CDR2 is FQNEAQ in the germline V gene (reference sequence). Deletions cut 8 bases from V and 3 bases from J, with 16 bases between. The length of the CDR3 is 14 residues. The CDR3 spells CASRLQGDYTEAFF. For the CDR3, the DNA is TGTGCCAGCCGCCTTCAGGGTGATTACACTGAAGCTTTCTTT.

The gene calls are TRBV11-2 and TRBJ2-1; 12 bases are shared with TRBD2. Unmatched junction bases numbered 4, after V lost 6 bases and J lost 4 bases. Germline-derived CDR1 and CDR2 are SGHAT and FQNNGV. The CDR3 is made up of 15 amino acids. The CDR3 nucleotides read TGTGCCAGCAGGTTACTAGCGGGGGGTTACAATGAGCAGTTCTTC. It encodes CASRLLAGGYNEQFF. The full variable domain, in which reference TRBV11-2 and TRBJ2-1 provide the parts outside the CDR3, is EAGVAQSPRYKIIEKRQSVAFWCNPISGHATLYWYQQILGQGPKLLIQFQNNGVVDDSQLPKDRFSAERLKGVDSTLKIQPAKLEDSAVYLCASRLLAGGYNEQFFGPGTRLTVL.

The rearrangement joins TRBV11-2 to TRBJ2-1, with 15 nucleotides matching TRBD2. The CDR3 totals 17 residues. Trimming at V came to 1 base and at J to 7 bases, leaving 5 bases not matched to a gene. Germline loops: CDR1 SGHAT, CDR2 FQNNGV. This CDR3 is CASSLGRGLAGGNEQFF. The CDR3 bases are TGTGCCAGCAGCTTAGGTAGAGGACTAGCGGGGGGGAATGAGCAGTTCTTC.

The genes are TRBV30 and TRBJ2-7; D is unresolved. V was shortened by 4 bases and J by 3 bases, with 7 bases between the two germline ends. CDR1 is GTSNPN and CDR2 is SVGIG in the germline V gene (reference sequence). CDR3 length equals 11 residues. Here the CDR3 reads CAWKLHYEQYF. The CDR3 DNA reads TGTGCCTGGAAGCTTCACTACGAGCAGTACTTC. Together with reference TRBV30 and TRBJ2-7, the CDR3 gives the full variable domain: SQTIHQWPATLVQPVGSPLSLECTVEGTSNPNLYWYRQAAGRGLQLLFYSVGIGQISSEVPQNLSASRPQDRQFILSSKKLLLSDSGFYLCAWKLHYEQYFGPGTRLTVT.

This chain links TRBV29-1 with TRBJ2-7, with D possibly TRBD2 on 6 matching bases. Germline V gives CDR1 SQVTM, CDR2 ANQGSEA. V shed 2 bases and J shed 0 bases, with 11 bases lying between them. CDR3 size: 14 residues. The CDR3 region is CSVEFGSGSYEQYF. DNA of the CDR3: TGCAGCGTTGAATTCGGTAGCGGCTCCTACGAGCAGTACTTC.

The V gene is TRBV7-8, the J gene TRBJ1-2, with TRBD1 matching 7 bases. With V trimmed by 2 bases and J by 1 base, 4 bases remained unmatched. This CDR3 comprises 15 residues. Germline-derived CDR1 and CDR2 are SGHVS and FQNEAQ. The chain's CDR3 is CASSLNPGGNYGYTF. The CDR3 nucleotides are TGTGCCAGCAGCTTAAACCCAGGGGGTAACTATGGCTACACCTTC.